This T cell receptor beta chain was documented in a study of blood T cells in healthy people across ages (dated by TCRdb to 2015 to 2017). For the study in its entirety: In model experiments, template switching captured about one uniquely barcoded TCR beta cDNA molecule for every two T cells. To track age-related changes in TCR beta repertoire diversity, the study relied on deep sequencing normalized with unique cDNA molecular identifiers. Using the same blood draw, the study looked at two additional independent replicas of 1 million unique cDNA reads for two donors, one aged 18 to 30 and the other aged 80 or older. To avoid experimental bias, donors of different ages were distributed randomly across sequencing lanes. Donors were grouped into four age groups: young (average about 15 years), middle-aged (roughly 37), aged (around 66) and long-lived (about 90). What the work shows at the level of the full study, not this receptor alone: Observed TCR beta diversity per million T cells fell roughly linearly with age, and a significant reduction was already apparent by age around 40. Compared with the aged group, more naive CD4+ T cells, fewer expanded clones and increased TCR diversity were shown by the long-lived group, suggesting age selection. A strong correlation was found between observed TCR beta diversity and the percentage of naive T cells measured by flow cytometry. The CMV infection status of donors was not known, potentially confounding age-related changes in expanded clonotypes. Estimates of total diversity from one million sequenced T cells were regarded as lower bounds and underestimates. Since profiling was done on bulk unsorted PBMCs, naive and antigen-experienced compartments could not be conclusively compared.

Systemically healthy Caucasian individuals from Russia, some 38 in total and aged 6 to 90 years, were included as donors. Each donor gave approximately 9.3 milliliters of peripheral blood, collected into EDTA-treated Vacutainer tubes. PBMCs were isolated by Ficoll-Paque density-gradient centrifugation, with at least 7 million obtained per sample. Trizol reagent was used to extract total RNA from PBMCs, with at least 5 micrograms per sample. For every donor, flow cytometry on a PBMC aliquot measured the percentage of naive CD45RAhigh/CD27high T cells. V drops 3 bases and J drops 4 bases, leaving 17 bases in between. The CDR3 measures 16 amino acids from cysteine to phenylalanine. Kept here is only the CDR3 DNA, which spans 48 bases and is read in frame from base 1. Based on the germline V gene, the CDR1 and CDR2 sequences are MGHRA and YSYEKL. Library preparation used 5' RACE. This sample was sequenced with an Illumina HiSeq 2500. A second roughly 7 to 11 cycle PCR used a sample-barcoded 5' primer and a J-beta primer mix. A template-switch 5' adaptor carrying 12 random nucleotides introduced a unique molecular identifier onto each TCR beta cDNA molecule. Each sample yielded at least 3 million CDR3-containing paired-end reads. The Mint cDNA synthesis kit, primed by a TRBC-specific oligonucleotide, was used to synthesize first-strand cDNA from all RNA. After uracil-DNA glycosylase treatment, a first 18-cycle PCR used universal primers M1SS and BC2_uni_R on all cDNA. As for the original processing: For normalization, 1 million high-quality reads were randomly selected from each sample, with every read carrying a distinct molecular identifier. Reads sharing molecular identifiers were discarded rather than binned into consensus sequences. MiTCR, set to a Q25 quality threshold and the strictest error-elimination algorithm, was used for CDR3 identification, clonotype clustering and error correction. A nonparametric unseen species model with Euler transformation was used to estimate a lower bound on total TCR beta diversity. TCRdb itself trimmed the public reads at Q25 with fastp, ran MiXCR and retained productive beta chains. One record per CDR3 amino acid sequence lists the most common genes and DNA. Here the V and J calls rest on TCRdb's processing, not on the authors' analysis. The sample profile shows about 1.6 million distinct CDR3 sequences; about 31% of them were found once. The top ten constitute 10% to 12% of the sample.

Note on this clonotype: Its binding antigen is unknown. Base qualities are not provided; no much larger clone lies one nucleotide away.

The rearranged segments are TRBV4-1 and TRBJ2-3; TRBD2 is perhaps the D gene, given 5 matching bases. Sequenced sample: blood. This clonotype was sampled from a woman in her twenties or thirties in good health. The CDR3 reads as follows: CASSQVGRSSADTQYF. The bases are TGCGCCAGCAGCCAGGTCGGGCGGAGTAGCGCAGATACGCAGTATTTT.